These T cell receptor beta chains were read from a single sample in a study of response to subunit inactivated influenza vaccine. TCRdb passed the RT-PCR reads through MiXCR, listing each CDR3 protein once. Counted here are about 520,000 distinct CDR3 sequences, around 25% occurring once; the ten biggest clones make up less than 2.5%. Source: CD4+ T cells sorted from PBMCs, taken about 5 days after vaccination. The receptor set was obtained from a man aged 45-60 years who received an inactivated influenza vaccine. CDR3s include the opening cysteine and the closing phenylalanine or tryptophan. D genes are given only for firm matches. The size entry is marked missing in some rows and otherwise reads once, few, many or a size class.

v_call: TRBV7-9
j_call: TRBJ2-7
d_call: -
clone_size: -
cdr3_aa: CASSSFSRFYEQYF
cdr3_nt: TGTGCCAGCAGCTCTTTTTCCCGTTTCTACGAGCAGTACTTC

v_call: TRBV20-1
j_call: TRBJ2-5
d_call: -
clone_size: -
cdr3_aa: CSAFWGGGETQYF
cdr3_nt: TGCAGTGCTTTCTGGGGGGGCGGGGAGACCCAGTACTTC

v_call: TRBV7-2
j_call: TRBJ1-6
d_call: -
clone_size: few
cdr3_aa: CASRPYGAPLHF
cdr3_nt: TGTGCCAGCAGACCCTACGGGGCACCCCTCCACTTT

v_call: TRBV7-2
j_call: TRBJ2-1
d_call: TRBD2
clone_size: once
cdr3_aa: CASSSPSGGSYNEQFF
cdr3_nt: TGTGCCAGCAGCTCACCAAGCGGGGGCTCCTACAATGAGCAGTTCTTC

v_call: TRBV5-1
j_call: TRBJ2-3
d_call: TRBD2
clone_size: -
cdr3_aa: CASSLGRGGATDTQYF
cdr3_nt: TGCGCCAGCAGCTTGGGGCGCGGGGGGGCGACAGATACGCAGTATTTT

v_call: TRBV7-8
j_call: TRBJ2-2
d_call: -
clone_size: -
cdr3_aa: CASSFGTPGELFF
cdr3_nt: TGTGCCAGCAGCTTCGGAACCCCCGGGGAGCTGTTTTTT

v_call: TRBV10-3
j_call: TRBJ2-3
d_call: TRBD2
clone_size: -
cdr3_aa: CAIREAGGSTDTQYF
cdr3_nt: TGTGCCATCAGGGAAGCGGGGGGAAGCACAGATACGCAGTATTTT

v_call: TRBV9
j_call: TRBJ1-1
d_call: -
clone_size: few
cdr3_aa: CASSVSGSLNNGNTEAFF
cdr3_nt: TGTGCCAGCAGCGTTTCAGGGAGCCTAAATAATGGGAACACTGAAGCTTTCTTT

v_call: TRBV12-3/TRBV12-4
j_call: TRBJ2-3
d_call: -
clone_size: -
cdr3_aa: CASGPTADTQYF
cdr3_nt: TGTGCCAGCGGACCAACAGCAGATACGCAGTATTTT

v_call: TRBV7-2
j_call: TRBJ1-6
d_call: -
clone_size: -
cdr3_aa: CASSLVLLRSPLHF
cdr3_nt: TGTGCCAGCAGCTTAGTACTCTTAAGATCACCCCTCCACTTT

v_call: TRBV5-5
j_call: TRBJ2-7
d_call: -
clone_size: -
cdr3_aa: CASFRTPFVSEQYF
cdr3_nt: TGTGCCAGCTTCAGAACCCCCTTTGTCTCCGAGCAGTACTTC

v_call: TRBV27
j_call: TRBJ2-5
d_call: -
clone_size: few
cdr3_aa: CASSGRAQETQYF
cdr3_nt: TGTGCCAGCAGTGGCCGGGCGCAAGAGACCCAGTACTTC

v_call: TRBV18
j_call: TRBJ2-5
d_call: -
clone_size: few
cdr3_aa: CASSLLGPAPETQYF
cdr3_nt: TGTGCCAGCTCACTTCTTGGCCCCGCGCCAGAGACCCAGTACTTC

v_call: TRBV12-3/TRBV12-4
j_call: TRBJ2-2
d_call: -
clone_size: -
cdr3_aa: CASSVTNTGELFF
cdr3_nt: TGTGCCAGCAGTGTGACGAACACCGGGGAGCTGTTTTTT

v_call: TRBV28
j_call: TRBJ2-7
d_call: -
clone_size: -
cdr3_aa: CASTFRGTYEQYF
cdr3_nt: TGTGCCAGCACTTTTCGGGGTACCTACGAGCAGTACTTC

v_call: TRBV12-3/TRBV12-4
j_call: TRBJ2-1
d_call: TRBD2
clone_size: few
cdr3_aa: CASGTSGVLLEQFF
cdr3_nt: TGTGCCAGCGGGACTAGCGGGGTTCTACTTGAGCAGTTCTTC

v_call: TRBV4-3
j_call: TRBJ1-2
d_call: -
clone_size: few
cdr3_aa: CASSQEAQGLGYTF
cdr3_nt: TGCGCCAGCAGCCAAGAGGCACAGGGCTTAGGCTACACCTTC

v_call: TRBV5-1
j_call: TRBJ2-7
d_call: TRBD2
clone_size: many
cdr3_aa: CASSLRAGGPYEQYF
cdr3_nt: TGCGCCAGCAGCTTGCGAGCGGGAGGGCCGTACGAGCAGTACTTC

v_call: TRBV27
j_call: TRBJ1-2
d_call: -
clone_size: few
cdr3_aa: CASSPLGGPANYGYTF
cdr3_nt: TGTGCCAGCAGTCCGCTGGGGGGACCAGCTAACTATGGCTACACCTTC

v_call: TRBV12-3/TRBV12-4
j_call: TRBJ1-3
d_call: -
clone_size: -
cdr3_aa: CASSGAGNGNTIYF
cdr3_nt: TGTGCCAGCAGCGGGGCGGGGAATGGAAACACCATATATTTT

v_call: TRBV6-5
j_call: TRBJ1-5
d_call: -
clone_size: few
cdr3_aa: CASSYGGNQPQHF
cdr3_nt: TGTGCCAGCAGTTACGGCGGCAATCAGCCCCAGCATTTT

v_call: TRBV20-1
j_call: TRBJ2-5
d_call: TRBD2
clone_size: few
cdr3_aa: CSARGELAGQETQYF
cdr3_nt: TGCAGTGCTAGAGGTGAACTAGCGGGGCAAGAGACCCAGTACTTC

v_call: TRBV27
j_call: TRBJ2-3
d_call: -
clone_size: -
cdr3_aa: CASSLEGGITDTQYF
cdr3_nt: TGTGCCAGCAGTTTAGAGGGGGGGATCACAGATACGCAGTATTTT

v_call: TRBV10-3
j_call: TRBJ2-1
d_call: -
clone_size: -
cdr3_aa: CAISDVRPNEQFF
cdr3_nt: TGTGCCATCAGTGACGTGCGACCAAATGAGCAGTTCTTC

v_call: TRBV20-1
j_call: TRBJ2-1
d_call: -
clone_size: few
cdr3_aa: CSARPLAGSVNEQFF
cdr3_nt: TGCAGTGCAAGACCCCTAGCCGGGAGTGTAAATGAGCAGTTCTTC

v_call: TRBV4-2
j_call: TRBJ2-1
d_call: -
clone_size: few
cdr3_aa: CASSQDLTTSSYNEQFF
cdr3_nt: TGTGCCAGCAGCCAAGACCTTACAACTAGCTCCTACAATGAGCAGTTCTTC

v_call: TRBV3-1
j_call: TRBJ2-7
d_call: TRBD1
clone_size: few
cdr3_aa: CASSPGTGQYEQYF
cdr3_nt: TGTGCCAGCAGCCCCGGGACAGGGCAGTACGAGCAGTACTTC

v_call: TRBV21-1
j_call: TRBJ2-2
d_call: -
clone_size: -
cdr3_aa: CASSKPDRGQGTGELFF
cdr3_nt: TGTGCCAGCAGCAAGCCTGACAGGGGGCAAGGCACCGGGGAGCTGTTTTTT

v_call: TRBV7-9
j_call: TRBJ2-7
d_call: -
clone_size: -
cdr3_aa: CASSLGRWTETYEQYF
cdr3_nt: TGTGCCAGCAGCTTAGGTCGGTGGACAGAAACTTACGAGCAGTACTTC

v_call: TRBV3-1
j_call: TRBJ2-5
d_call: TRBD2
clone_size: once
cdr3_aa: CASSQDSRASGSGETQYF
cdr3_nt: TGTGCCAGCAGCCAAGATTCGAGGGCTAGCGGGAGTGGTGAGACCCAGTACTTC

v_call: TRBV6-5
j_call: TRBJ2-3
d_call: -
clone_size: few
cdr3_aa: CASTYPNTDTQYF
cdr3_nt: TGTGCCAGCACTTACCCCAACACAGATACGCAGTATTTT

v_call: TRBV20-1
j_call: TRBJ2-3
d_call: TRBD1
clone_size: few
cdr3_aa: CSARRTGVDTQYF
cdr3_nt: TGCAGTGCTAGAAGGACAGGGGTCGATACGCAGTATTTT

v_call: TRBV7-6
j_call: TRBJ1-1
d_call: TRBD1
clone_size: few
cdr3_aa: CASIPGGGSTEAFF
cdr3_nt: TGTGCCAGCATCCCAGGGGGGGGAAGTACTGAAGCTTTCTTT

v_call: TRBV25-1
j_call: TRBJ2-1
d_call: -
clone_size: -
cdr3_aa: CASRQSSNEQFF
cdr3_nt: TGTGCCAGCAGACAAAGTAGCAATGAGCAGTTCTTC

v_call: TRBV5-1
j_call: TRBJ2-1
d_call: -
clone_size: few
cdr3_aa: CASSLVPDSGQFF
cdr3_nt: TGCGCCAGCAGCTTGGTTCCCGATAGTGGGCAGTTCTTC

v_call: TRBV12-3/TRBV12-4
j_call: TRBJ1-1
d_call: -
clone_size: -
cdr3_aa: CASSFQGGRTEAFF
cdr3_nt: TGTGCCAGCAGTTTCCAGGGAGGTAGGACTGAAGCTTTCTTT

v_call: TRBV12-3/TRBV12-4
j_call: TRBJ2-2
d_call: -
clone_size: few
cdr3_aa: CASSRDRELFF
cdr3_nt: TGTGCCAGCAGCCGGGACCGGGAGCTGTTTTTT

v_call: TRBV5-1
j_call: TRBJ2-7
d_call: TRBD1
clone_size: -
cdr3_aa: CASSSRDRVAYEQYF
cdr3_nt: TGCGCCAGCAGCTCCCGGGACAGGGTTGCCTACGAGCAGTACTTC

v_call: TRBV2
j_call: TRBJ2-5
d_call: TRBD2
clone_size: few
cdr3_aa: CASQDLAGVETQYF
cdr3_nt: TGTGCCAGCCAAGATCTAGCGGGGGTTGAGACCCAGTACTTC

v_call: TRBV4-3
j_call: TRBJ2-2
d_call: -
clone_size: many
cdr3_aa: CASSVRANTGELFF
cdr3_nt: TGCGCCAGCAGCGTACGGGCCAACACCGGGGAGCTGTTTTTT

v_call: TRBV7-9
j_call: TRBJ2-7
d_call: -
clone_size: -
cdr3_aa: CARLRGEQYF
cdr3_nt: TGTGCCAGATTACGGGGTGAGCAGTACTTC

v_call: TRBV15
j_call: TRBJ2-2
d_call: TRBD2
clone_size: few
cdr3_aa: CATRHGTSGTGELFF
cdr3_nt: TGTGCCACCAGACATGGGACTAGCGGCACCGGGGAGCTGTTTTTT

v_call: TRBV4-1
j_call: TRBJ2-3
d_call: TRBD1
clone_size: -
cdr3_aa: CASSQEITGVKDTQYF
cdr3_nt: TGCGCCAGCAGCCAAGAAATAACAGGGGTAAAAGATACGCAGTATTTT

v_call: TRBV5-8
j_call: TRBJ2-7
d_call: -
clone_size: few
cdr3_aa: CASSSLEGWSYEQYF
cdr3_nt: TGTGCCAGCAGTTCTCTAGAAGGCTGGAGCTACGAGCAGTACTTC

v_call: TRBV6-2/TRBV6-3
j_call: TRBJ2-1
d_call: TRBD2
clone_size: -
cdr3_aa: CASRLLAGDYNEQFF
cdr3_nt: TGTGCCAGCAGATTACTAGCGGGGGATTACAATGAGCAGTTCTTC

v_call: TRBV28
j_call: TRBJ2-1
d_call: TRBD2
clone_size: few
cdr3_aa: CASSTPTLAGGNNEQFF
cdr3_nt: TGTGCCAGCAGCACCCCCACACTAGCGGGAGGCAACAATGAGCAGTTCTTC

v_call: TRBV7-7
j_call: TRBJ2-7
d_call: -
clone_size: -
cdr3_aa: CASSLRTAAEQYF
cdr3_nt: TGTGCCAGCAGCTTACGGACCGCCGCCGAGCAGTACTTC

v_call: TRBV28
j_call: TRBJ2-3
d_call: -
clone_size: few
cdr3_aa: CASSRSGSTDTQYF
cdr3_nt: TGTGCCAGCAGCCGTTCAGGAAGCACAGATACGCAGTATTTT

v_call: TRBV7-2
j_call: TRBJ2-3
d_call: -
clone_size: -
cdr3_aa: CASSPYRVEDTQYF
cdr3_nt: TGTGCCAGCAGCCCGTACAGGGTCGAAGATACGCAGTATTTT

v_call: TRBV7-2
j_call: TRBJ2-7
d_call: -
clone_size: -
cdr3_aa: CASSLEAGFSYEQYF
cdr3_nt: TGTGCCAGCAGCTTAGAGGCGGGATTCTCCTACGAGCAGTACTTC

v_call: TRBV10-3
j_call: TRBJ2-2
d_call: TRBD1
clone_size: few
cdr3_aa: CAISATGAGELFF
cdr3_nt: TGTGCCATCAGTGCTACAGGGGCCGGGGAGCTGTTTTTT

v_call: TRBV9
j_call: TRBJ2-1
d_call: -
clone_size: few
cdr3_aa: CASSGTPRYEQFF
cdr3_nt: TGTGCCAGCAGCGGGACCCCTAGATATGAGCAGTTCTTC

v_call: TRBV12-3/TRBV12-4
j_call: TRBJ2-5
d_call: -
clone_size: -
cdr3_aa: CASALGRSQETQYF
cdr3_nt: TGTGCCAGCGCCCTTGGGCGGAGTCAAGAGACCCAGTACTTC

v_call: TRBV4-2
j_call: TRBJ2-3
d_call: -
clone_size: few
cdr3_aa: CASSQSASPGLGGTDTQYF
cdr3_nt: TGTGCCAGCAGCCAATCCGCTAGTCCGGGACTGGGGGGCACAGATACGCAGTATTTT

v_call: TRBV7-9
j_call: TRBJ2-1
d_call: -
clone_size: -
cdr3_aa: CASSLTRAAGEQFF
cdr3_nt: TGTGCCAGCAGCCTCACTCGGGCGGCGGGGGAGCAGTTCTTC